Reported below is one T cell receptor (beta chain). It has no known antigen specificity. No clone much larger than this one lies a single base away; base qualities are absent. Other DNA sequences in the same sample also yield this CDR3. This entry belongs to a study of memory CD4+ T cells and cytomegalovirus serostatus (dated by TCRdb to the late 2010s). Study-wide context: The cohort included approximately 35 healthy adults from Belgium, of whom 9 were CMV seropositive and roughly 24 were CMV seronegative. To replicate a published TCR-based CMV serostatus classifier, the study sequenced CD4+ memory TCRbeta repertoires from a Belgian cohort whose cytomegalovirus serostatus was known.

The CDR3 contains 16 residues, cysteine and phenylalanine counted. CDR3 DNA is the only sequence kept; it has 48 bases, read in frame from the first base. According to the germline V gene, CDR1 reads SGHRS and CDR2 reads YFSETQ. The V end gives up 0 bases and the J end 4 bases, leaving 4 bases in the junction not matched to a gene. The investigation overall reported the following: Results were interpreted as suggesting that the CMV-associated TCR signature is largely present in the CD4+ memory repertoire. Only CD4+CD45RO+ memory cells were sequenced, in contrast to the original study, in which naive and memory CD4+ and CD8+ populations were covered. For predicting CMV serostatus, the median bootstrapped AUC was approximately 0.95 using the original framework and 0.91 using a US-trained random forest. Of around 160 previously reported CMV-associated TCRbeta sequences, approximately 70 appeared in the CD4+ memory repertoires, each in one to five individuals. On the Belgian cohort, the classifier built on the original framework reached a median bootstrapped AUC of 0.95, with a 95% CI of 0.76-1.00.

A FACSAria II was used to sort memory CD4+ T cells, defined as single viable CD3+CD4+CD8-CD45RO+ cells. CMV serostatus was assessed using a Roche Elecsys assay, by which serum IgG against CMV pp150, pp28, p38 and p52 was detected. Following thawing, total CD4+ T cells were enriched through positive selection using CD4 magnetic microbeads. The samples came from a different study that was designed specifically to examine the CD4+ T cell memory repertoire. Following standard operating procedures, peripheral blood mononuclear cells were isolated and cryopreserved, while serum was kept at -80 degrees C. The staining used CD3-PerCP (BW264/56), CD4-APC (RPA-T4), CD45RO-PE (UCHT1) and CD8-Pacific Orange (3B5) antibodies, and Sytox blue was used to exclude non-viable cells. The Quick-DNA Microprep Kit was used to extract genomic DNA from the sorted cells. Amplification of TCRbeta DNA was done with the immunoSEQ hsTCRbeta kit, following the protocol from the manufacturer. TCRbeta libraries were sequenced on an Illumina MiSeq instrument. Per the source publication's procedure: After out-of-frame sequences were removed, under 2.5 million distinct TCRbeta sequences remained, averaging approximately 67,000 per individual. Each individual was scored according to the count of 150 to 200 previously reported CMV-associated TCRbeta sequences and the total productive distinct TCRbeta count. A beta-binomial model was reimplemented in Python, and scikit-learn random forests with default parameters were trained on US cohort data. Classifier performance on the Belgian cohort was reported as the median AUC with percentile confidence intervals calculated over 10,000 bootstrap iterations. TCRdb re-hosts the immuneACCESS table, in-frame sequences only. Its copies lack some clones; in the studies checked, an unresolved V gene accounts for under half of them, and the cause for the rest is not known. V and J calls plus clone size are reproduced from that table; the DNA served to infer D and trimming. This sample has roughly 64,000 clones in its table, and 75% to 80% of those were observed once. Of the sample, nearly 0.9% is held by the ten largest clones.

The sequence was obtained from an adult in good health and CMV-seronegative. The sequencing input was memory CD4+ T cells from blood. The chain links TRBV5-1 with TRBJ2-5, with 12 bases in between that match TRBD2. The CDR3 protein sequence reads: CASSLASGGAVETQYF. In nucleotides, the sequence is TGCGCCAGCAGCTTGGCTAGCGGGGGGGCCGTAGAGACCCAGTACTTC.